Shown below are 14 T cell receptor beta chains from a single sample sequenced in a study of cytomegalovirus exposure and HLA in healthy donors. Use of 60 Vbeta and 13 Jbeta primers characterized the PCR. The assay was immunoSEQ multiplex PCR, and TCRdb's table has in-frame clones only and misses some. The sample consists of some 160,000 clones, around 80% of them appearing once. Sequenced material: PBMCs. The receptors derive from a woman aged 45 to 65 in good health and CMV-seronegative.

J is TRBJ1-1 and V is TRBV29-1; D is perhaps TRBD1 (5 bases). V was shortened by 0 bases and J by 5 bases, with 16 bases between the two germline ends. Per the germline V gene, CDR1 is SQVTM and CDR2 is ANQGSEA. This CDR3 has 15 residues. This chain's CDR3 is CSVEDLAGVRTEAFF. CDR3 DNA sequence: TGCAGCGTTGAAGATCTAGCGGGGGTTCGAACTGAAGCTTTCTTT.

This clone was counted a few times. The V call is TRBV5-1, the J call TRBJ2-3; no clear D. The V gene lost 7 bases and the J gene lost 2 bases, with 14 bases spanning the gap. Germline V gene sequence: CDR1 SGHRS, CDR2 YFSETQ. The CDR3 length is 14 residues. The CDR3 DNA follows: TGCGCCAGCGGAGCGACTCACACCACAGATACGCAGTATTTT. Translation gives CASGATHTTDTQYF.

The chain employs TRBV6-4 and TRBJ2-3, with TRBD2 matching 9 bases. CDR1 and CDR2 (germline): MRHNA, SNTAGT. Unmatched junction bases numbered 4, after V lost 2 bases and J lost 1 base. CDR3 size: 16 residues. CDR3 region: CASSDHVAGGTDTQYF. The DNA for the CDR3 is TGTGCCAGCAGTGACCATGTAGCGGGGGGCACAGATACGCAGTATTTT.

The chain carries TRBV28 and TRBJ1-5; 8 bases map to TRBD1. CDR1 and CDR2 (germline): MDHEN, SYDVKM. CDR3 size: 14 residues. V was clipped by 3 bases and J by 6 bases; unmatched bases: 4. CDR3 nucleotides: TGTGCCAGCAGTTTCACAGGGGGGGGTCAGCCCCAGCATTTT. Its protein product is CASSFTGGGQPQHF.

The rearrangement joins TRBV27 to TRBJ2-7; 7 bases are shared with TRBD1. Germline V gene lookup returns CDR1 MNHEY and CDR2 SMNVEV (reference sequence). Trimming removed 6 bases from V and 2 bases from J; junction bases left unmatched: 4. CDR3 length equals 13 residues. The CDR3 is CASSRQGPYEQYF. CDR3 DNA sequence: TGTGCCAGCAGCCGACAGGGACCCTACGAGCAGTACTTC.

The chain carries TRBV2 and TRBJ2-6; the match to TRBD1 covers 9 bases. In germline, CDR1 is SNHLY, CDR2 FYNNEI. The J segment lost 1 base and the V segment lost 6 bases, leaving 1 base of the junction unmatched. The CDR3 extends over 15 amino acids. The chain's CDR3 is CASRTGGSGANVLTF. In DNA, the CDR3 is TGTGCCAGCAGGACAGGGGGGTCTGGGGCCAACGTCCTGACTTTC.

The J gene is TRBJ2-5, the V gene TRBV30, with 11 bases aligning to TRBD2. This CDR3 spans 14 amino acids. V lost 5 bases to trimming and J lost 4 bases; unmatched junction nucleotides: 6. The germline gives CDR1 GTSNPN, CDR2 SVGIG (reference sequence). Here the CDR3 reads CAWGTGTSGETQYF. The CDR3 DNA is TGTGCCTGGGGGACCGGGACTAGCGGAGAGACCCAGTACTTC.

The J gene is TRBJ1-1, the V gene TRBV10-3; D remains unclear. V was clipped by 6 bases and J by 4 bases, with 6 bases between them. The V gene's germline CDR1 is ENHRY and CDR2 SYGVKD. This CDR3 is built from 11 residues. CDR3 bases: TGTGCCATCAGAAGAGGCACTGAAGCTTTCTTT. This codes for CAIRRGTEAFF.

CDR3 region: CASSDLGTGGFSGNQPQHF. The CDR3, as DNA: TGTGCCAGCAGTGACCTCGGGACAGGGGGCTTTTCTGGTAATCAGCCCCAGCATTTT. The rearrangement uses TRBV2 and TRBJ1-5; TRBD1 aligns across 12 bases. The CDR3 is made up of 19 amino acids. J was trimmed by 4 bases and V by 3 bases; bases with no gene match: 13. The V gene's germline CDR1 is SNHLY and CDR2 FYNNEI.

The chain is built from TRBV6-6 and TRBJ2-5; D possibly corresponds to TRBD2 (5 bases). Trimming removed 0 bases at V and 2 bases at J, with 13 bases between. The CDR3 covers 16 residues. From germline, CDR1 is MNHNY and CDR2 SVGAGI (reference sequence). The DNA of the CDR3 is TGTGCCAGCAGTTACTCGAGACGGGGAACGCAAGAGACCCAGTACTTC. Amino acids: CASSYSRRGTQETQYF.

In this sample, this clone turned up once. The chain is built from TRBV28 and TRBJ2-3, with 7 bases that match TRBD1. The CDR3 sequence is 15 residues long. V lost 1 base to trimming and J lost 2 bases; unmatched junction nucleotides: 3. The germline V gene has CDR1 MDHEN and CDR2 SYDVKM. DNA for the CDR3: TGTGCCAGCAGTTTATACGGGACAGACACAGATACGCAGTATTTT. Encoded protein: CASSLYGTDTDTQYF.

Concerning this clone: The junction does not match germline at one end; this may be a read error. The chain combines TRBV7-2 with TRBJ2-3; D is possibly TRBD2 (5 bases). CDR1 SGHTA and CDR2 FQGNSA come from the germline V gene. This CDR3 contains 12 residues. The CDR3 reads CASRPLADTQYF. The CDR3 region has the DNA TGTGCCAGCAGACCTCTAGCAGACACGCAGTATTTT.

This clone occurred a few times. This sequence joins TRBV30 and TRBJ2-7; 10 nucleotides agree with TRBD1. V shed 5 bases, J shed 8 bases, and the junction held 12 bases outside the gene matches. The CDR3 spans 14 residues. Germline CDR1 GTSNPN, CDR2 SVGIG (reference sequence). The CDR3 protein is CAWDPGQGYQKQYF. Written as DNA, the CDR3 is TGTGCCTGGGATCCGGGACAGGGGTATCAGAAGCAGTACTTC. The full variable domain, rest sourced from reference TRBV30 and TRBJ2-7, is SQTIHQWPATLVQPVGSPLSLECTVEGTSNPNLYWYRQAAGRGLQLLFYSVGIGQISSEVPQNLSASRPQDRQFILSSKKLLLSDSGFYLCAWDPGQGYQKQYFGPGTRLTVT.

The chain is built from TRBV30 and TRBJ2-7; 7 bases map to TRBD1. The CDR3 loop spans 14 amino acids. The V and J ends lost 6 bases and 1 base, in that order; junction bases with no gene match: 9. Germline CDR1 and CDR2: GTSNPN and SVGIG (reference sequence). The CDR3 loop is CACLSTGTSYEQYF. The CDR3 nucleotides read TGTGCCTGTCTGTCGACAGGGACGTCCTACGAGCAGTACTTC.